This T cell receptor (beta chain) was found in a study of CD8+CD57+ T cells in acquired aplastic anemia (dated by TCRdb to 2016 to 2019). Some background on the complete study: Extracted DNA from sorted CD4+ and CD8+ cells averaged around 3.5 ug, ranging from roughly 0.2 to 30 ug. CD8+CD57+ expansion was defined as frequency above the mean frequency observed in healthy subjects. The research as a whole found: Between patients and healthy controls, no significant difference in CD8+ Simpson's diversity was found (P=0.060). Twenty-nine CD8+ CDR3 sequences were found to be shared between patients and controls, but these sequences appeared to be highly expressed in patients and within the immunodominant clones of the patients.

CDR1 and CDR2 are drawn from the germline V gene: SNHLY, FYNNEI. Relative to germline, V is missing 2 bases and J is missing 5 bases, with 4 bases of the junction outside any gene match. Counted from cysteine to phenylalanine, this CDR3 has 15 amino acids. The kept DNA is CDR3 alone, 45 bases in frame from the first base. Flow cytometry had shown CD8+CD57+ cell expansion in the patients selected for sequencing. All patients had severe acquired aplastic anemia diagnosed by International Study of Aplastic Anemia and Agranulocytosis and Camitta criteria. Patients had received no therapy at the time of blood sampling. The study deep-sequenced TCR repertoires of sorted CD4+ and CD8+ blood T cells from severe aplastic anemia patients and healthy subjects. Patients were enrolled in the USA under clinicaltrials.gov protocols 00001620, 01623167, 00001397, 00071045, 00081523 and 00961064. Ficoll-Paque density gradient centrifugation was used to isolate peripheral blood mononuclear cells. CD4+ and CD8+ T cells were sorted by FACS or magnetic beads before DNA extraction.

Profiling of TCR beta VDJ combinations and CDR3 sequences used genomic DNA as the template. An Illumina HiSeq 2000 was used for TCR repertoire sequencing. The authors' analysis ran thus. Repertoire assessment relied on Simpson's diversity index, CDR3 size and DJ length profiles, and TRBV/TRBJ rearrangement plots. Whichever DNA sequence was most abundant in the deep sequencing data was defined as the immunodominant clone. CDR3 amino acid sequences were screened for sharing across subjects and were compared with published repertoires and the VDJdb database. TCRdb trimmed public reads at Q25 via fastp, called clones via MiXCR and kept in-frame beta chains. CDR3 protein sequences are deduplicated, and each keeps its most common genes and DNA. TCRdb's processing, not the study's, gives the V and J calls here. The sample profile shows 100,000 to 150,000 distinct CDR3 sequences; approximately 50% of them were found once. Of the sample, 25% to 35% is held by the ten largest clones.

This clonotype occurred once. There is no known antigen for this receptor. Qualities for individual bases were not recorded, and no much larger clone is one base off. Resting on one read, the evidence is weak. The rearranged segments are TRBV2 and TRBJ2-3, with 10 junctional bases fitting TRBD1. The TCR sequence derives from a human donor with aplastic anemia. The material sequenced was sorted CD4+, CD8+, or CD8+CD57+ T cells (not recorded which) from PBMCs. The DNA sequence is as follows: TGTGCCAGCAGTGAATTTGGACAGGGGGTAGATACGCAGTATTTT. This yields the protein CASSEFGQGVDTQYF.